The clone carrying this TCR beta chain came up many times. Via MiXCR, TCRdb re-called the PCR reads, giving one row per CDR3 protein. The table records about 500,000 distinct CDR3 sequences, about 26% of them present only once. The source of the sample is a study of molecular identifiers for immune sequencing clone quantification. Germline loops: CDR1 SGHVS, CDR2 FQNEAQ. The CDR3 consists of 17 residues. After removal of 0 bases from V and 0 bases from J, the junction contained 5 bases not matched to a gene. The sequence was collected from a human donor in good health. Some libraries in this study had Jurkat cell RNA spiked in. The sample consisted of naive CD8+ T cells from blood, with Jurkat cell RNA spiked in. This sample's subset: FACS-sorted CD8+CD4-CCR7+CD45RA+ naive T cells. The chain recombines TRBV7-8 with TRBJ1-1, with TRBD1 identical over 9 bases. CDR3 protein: CASSLAGQGEMNTEAFF. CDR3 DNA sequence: TGTGCCAGCAGCTTAGCGGGACAGGGTGAGATGAACACTGAAGCTTTCTTT.